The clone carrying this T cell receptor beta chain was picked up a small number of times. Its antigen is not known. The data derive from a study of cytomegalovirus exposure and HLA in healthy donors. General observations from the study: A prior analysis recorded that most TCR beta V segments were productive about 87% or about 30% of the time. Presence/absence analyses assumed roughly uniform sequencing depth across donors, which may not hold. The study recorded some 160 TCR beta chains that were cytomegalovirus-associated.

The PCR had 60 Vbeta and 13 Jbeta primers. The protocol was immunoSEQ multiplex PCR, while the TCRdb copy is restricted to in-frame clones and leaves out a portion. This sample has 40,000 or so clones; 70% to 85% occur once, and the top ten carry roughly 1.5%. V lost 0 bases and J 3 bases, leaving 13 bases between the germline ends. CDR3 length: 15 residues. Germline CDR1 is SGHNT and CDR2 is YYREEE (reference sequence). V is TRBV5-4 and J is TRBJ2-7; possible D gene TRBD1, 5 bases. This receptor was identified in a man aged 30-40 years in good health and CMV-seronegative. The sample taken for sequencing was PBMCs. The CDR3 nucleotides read TGTGCCAGCAGCTTGGGACAGCGTTCTGACTACGAGCAGTACTTC. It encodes CASSLGQRSDYEQYF.